This T cell receptor (beta chain) derives from a study of shared T cell receptors in the human thymus. This table comes from immunoSEQ multiplex PCR, and its TCRdb copy is limited to in-frame clones, with some not included. The sample lists 650,000 to 950,000 clones, approximately 85% occurring once. CDR1 and CDR2 from the germline V gene are SGHDN and FVKESK. V lost 1 base to trimming and J lost 2 bases, with 11 bases between them. This CDR3 has 15 residues. This sample also belongs to another study, concerning human thymus T cells. Turning to that study: In unrelated individuals, thymic repertoires overlapped highly, according to related research.

The material sequenced was thymocytes. This TCR came from a girl less than two years old with a congenital heart defect. The chain uses TRBV14 and TRBJ2-5, with a possible D match to TRBD1 (6 bases). CDR3 sequence (DNA): TGTGCCAGCAGCCAAGGAGGGGGATTACAAGAGACCCAGTACTTC. This sequence encodes CASSQGGGLQETQYF.